The 8 T cell receptor beta chains reported below all come from one sample, sequenced in a study of PD-1 blockade in mismatch repair-deficient tumors. Assay: immunoSEQ multiplex PCR; the TCRdb copy retains only in-frame clones and omits some. Altogether roughly 9,000 clones are present, around 85% being singletons, with the ten largest covering 0.97%. Sequencing used PBMCs, obtained about 46 weeks after starting pembrolizumab. These receptors were collected from an adult with mismatch repair-deficient cancer.

The chain employs TRBV5-1 and TRBJ2-1; TRBD2 aligns across 9 bases. This CDR3 spans 16 amino acids. From germline, CDR1 is SGHRS and CDR2 YFSETQ. V was clipped by 4 bases and J by 4 bases; unmatched bases: 9. In DNA form, the CDR3 reads TGCGCCAGCAGCCCCTTAGCGGGAGTAGGTTACAATGAGCAGTTCTTC. This codes for CASSPLAGVGYNEQFF.

The V and J genes are TRBV7-7 and TRBJ2-2; 8 bases are shared with TRBD2. V was clipped by 5 bases and J by 0 bases; unmatched bases: 2. Germline values: CDR1 SSHAT, CDR2 FNYEAQ (reference sequence). The CDR3 extends over 15 amino acids. In DNA form, the CDR3 reads TGTGCCAGCAGCCCTAGCGGGTCGAACACCGGGGAGCTGTTTTTT. Protein: CASSPSGSNTGELFF.

This sequence joins TRBV6-5 and TRBJ2-1; 10 nucleotides agree with TRBD1. Germline trimming cut 6 bases from V and 7 bases from J; bases unmatched to any gene: 9. Looked up from germline, CDR1 is MNHEY and CDR2 is SVGAGI. The CDR3 runs 15 residues. The CDR3 loop reads CASSQTWTGGNEQFF. The CDR3 DNA reads as TGTGCCAGCAGCCAAACCTGGACAGGGGGGAATGAGCAGTTCTTC.

The V call is TRBV6-5, the J call TRBJ2-1; D remains unclear. V lost 6 bases, J lost 0 bases, and 6 bases lay in between. The CDR3 extends over 13 amino acids. CDR1 and CDR2 (germline): MNHEY, SVGAGI. The CDR3 coding sequence is TGTGCCAGCAGGTCGAGCTCCTACAATGAGCAGTTCTTC. Amino acid sequence: CASRSSSYNEQFF.

This sequence joins TRBV2 and TRBJ2-5; TRBD1 aligns across 7 bases. CDR1 is SNHLY and CDR2 is FYNNEI in the germline V gene. V lost 7 bases and J lost 4; bases outside the gene matches: 6. The CDR3 has 13 amino acids. The DNA of the CDR3 is TGTGCCAGCACTTATCCAGGGGGAGAGACCCAGTACTTC. It is translated as CASTYPGGETQYF.

V usage is TRBV4-1 and J usage is TRBJ1-1; the D is unclear. Trimming took off 4 bases at V and 2 bases at J, with 11 bases between the two ends. In germline, CDR1 is MGHRA, CDR2 YSYEKL. CDR3 length equals 14 residues. The CDR3 here is CASSPPGDNTEAFF. CDR3 DNA sequence: TGCGCCAGCAGCCCTCCCGGGGATAACACTGAAGCTTTCTTT.

The chain links TRBV11-3 to TRBJ2-3; TRBD1 might be the D (5 bases). V lost 2 bases, J lost 1 base, and 10 bases lay in between. The CDR3 length is 15 residues. The V gene's germline CDR1 is SGHNT and CDR2 YENEEA. CDR3 sequence reads: CASSLQGAGTDTQYF. The DNA of the CDR3 is TGTGCCAGCAGCTTACAGGGTGCGGGCACAGATACGCAGTATTTT.

The chain employs TRBV19 and TRBJ2-5; the D gene is possibly TRBD1 (5 bases). Germline V CDR1 and CDR2: LNHDA, SQIVND (reference sequence). This CDR3 contains 14 residues. V was cut by 5 bases and J by 2 bases, with 12 bases left in between. This CDR3 is CASSLQGKQETQYF. CDR3 nucleotide sequence: TGTGCCAGTAGTCTTCAGGGAAAACAAGAGACCCAGTACTTC.